This T cell receptor beta chain was documented in a study of tumor and adjacent non-tumor tissue in lung cancer. Study-wide context: Samples averaged about 4.17 million productive TCRbeta reads each.

The V gene's germline CDR1 is MNHNS and CDR2 SASEGT. V shed 6 bases, J shed 0 bases, and the junction held 4 bases outside the gene matches. The CDR3 covers 15 residues. TCRbeta libraries were built with three rounds of nested PCR, modified from ARM-PCR. TCRdb independently ran MiXCR on the multiplex PCR reads; one entry per CDR3 protein. The sample carries over 100,000 distinct CDR3 sequences, about 64% recorded once. The template was RNA from unsorted bulk tissue. More than 3 cm separated this lung sample from the edge of the tumor. Notes on the study in general: Tumor tissue had significantly higher TCR diversity than normal lung. In normal lung, the top 100 clones were significantly more dominant than in tumor.

This clonotype appeared many times. Its antigen is unidentified. Material: distant non-tumor lung tissue. The chain joins TRBV6-1 to TRBJ1-4; 7 nucleotides line up with TRBD1. This receptor was obtained from a man in his sixties with non-small cell lung cancer. CDR3 DNA sequence: TGTGCCAGCAGGGGACAGCGAGCAACTAATGAAAAACTGTTTTTT. Translating gives CASRGQRATNEKLFF.